Each of the 29 T cell receptor beta chains below was sequenced from the same sample in a study of blood T cell repertoires in COVID-19 (dated by TCRdb to the early 2020s). The library relied on the immunoSEQ multiplex PCR assay. TCRdb obtained this table from immuneACCESS and retained in-frame rearrangements with V and J assigned. These tables miss some clones; where compared with another copy, unresolved V genes account for less than half of the shortfall, and the remainder is unexplained. Within this sample are approximately 170,000 clones, with 88% of them counted one time only. Of the sample, under 30% is held by the ten largest clones. The material sequenced was peripheral blood. The receptor set was obtained from a man aged 55 to 69 with acute or convalescent COVID-19.

The J gene is TRBJ2-2, the V gene TRBV2; D unclear. This CDR3 has 13 amino acids. Germline values: CDR1 SNHLY, CDR2 FYNNEI. V shed 5 bases and J shed 2 bases, with 6 bases lying between them. Here the CDR3 DNA reads TGTGCCAGCAGTCGAAGCAACACCGGGGAGCTGTTTTTT. Amino acid sequence: CASSRSNTGELFF. Drawing the rest from reference TRBV2 and TRBJ2-2, the complete variable domain is EPEVTQTPSHQVTQMGQEVILRCVPISNHLYFYWYRQILGQKVEFLVSFYNNEISEKSEIFDDQFSVERPDGSNFTLKIRSTKLEDSAMYFCASSRSNTGELFFGEGSRLTVL.

The V gene is TRBV24-1, the J gene TRBJ2-3; D might be TRBD1 (6 bases). The CDR3 covers 14 residues. Germline CDR1 and CDR2: KGHDR and SFDVKD. V dropped 4 bases and J dropped 0 bases, with 7 bases sitting between them. The CDR3 coding sequence is TGTGCCACCAGTGACACAGGGAGCACAGATACGCAGTATTTT. This encodes CATSDTGSTDTQYF.

This chain uses TRBV19 with TRBJ1-2; 10 bases are shared with TRBD1. Germline CDR1 LNHDA, CDR2 SQIVND (reference sequence). J was trimmed by 6 bases and V by 6 bases; bases with no gene match: 4. This CDR3 is built from 13 residues. The CDR3 sequence: CASRATGGNGYTF. DNA for the CDR3: TGTGCCAGTAGGGCGACAGGGGGCAATGGCTACACCTTC.

The genes are TRBV5-5 and TRBJ2-2; TRBD1 agrees at 10 bases. Trimming removed 4 bases from V and 7 bases from J; junction bases left unmatched: 19. The CDR3 runs 19 residues. Germline CDR1 reads SGHKS; CDR2 reads YYEKEE (reference sequence). The CDR3 here is CASSPRDRGGDSSVGELFF. The DNA of the CDR3 is TGTGCCAGCAGCCCCCGGGACAGGGGAGGGGATAGTTCCGTCGGGGAGCTGTTTTTT.

To note about this clone: Other nucleotide sequences from this sample produce the same CDR3. CDR3 amino acids: CASSLGQGATNEKLFF. The CDR3 nucleotides are TGCGCCAGCAGCTTGGGACAGGGTGCAACTAATGAAAAACTGTTTTTT. The chain uses TRBV5-1 and TRBJ1-4; the match to TRBD1 covers 7 bases. CDR3 length equals 16 residues. The germline V gene encodes CDR1 SGHRS and CDR2 YFSETQ. V was pared by 0 bases and J by 0 bases, with 2 bases of the junction left unmatched. The full variable domain, rest sourced from reference TRBV5-1 and TRBJ1-4, is KAGVTQTPRYLIKTRGQQVTLSCSPISGHRSVSWYQQTPGQGLQFLFEYFSETQRNKGNFPGRFSGRQFSNSRSEMNVSTLELGDSALYLCASSLGQGATNEKLFFGSGTQLSVL.

This clone was detected only once. The rearrangement joins TRBV7-9 to TRBJ1-6, with D uncertain. V shed 5 bases and J shed 8 bases, with 19 bases lying between them. The CDR3 runs to 16 residues. Germline loops: CDR1 SEHNR, CDR2 FQNEAQ (reference sequence). The CDR3 DNA follows: TGTGCCAGCAGCCCACGGACTAGTCCCGACTATTCACCCCTCCACTTT. It codes for CASSPRTSPDYSPLHF.

In nucleotides, the CDR3 is TGCGCCAGCAGCTTGGAAGGAGGGGATGGCGCTTTCTTT. Protein sequence: CASSLEGGDGAFF. V is TRBV5-1 and J is TRBJ1-1, with a weak D call TRBD1 (5 bases). The CDR3 spans 13 residues. From germline, CDR1 is SGHRS and CDR2 YFSETQ. V was clipped by 0 bases and J by 11 bases, with 14 bases between them.

The chain links TRBV9 to TRBJ2-1; a weak D match, TRBD2 (6 bases). The CDR3 spans 14 residues. Germline V CDR1 and CDR2: SGDLS, YYNGEE. Trimming removed 0 bases from V and 9 bases from J, with 13 bases in between. The CDR3 spells CASSVATEGTEQFF. CDR3 nucleotide sequence: TGTGCCAGCAGCGTAGCTACGGAGGGGACTGAGCAGTTCTTC.

The chain uses TRBV19 and TRBJ1-3, with 8 bases fitting TRBD1. The V gene's germline CDR1 is LNHDA and CDR2 SQIVND (reference sequence). Losses at the gene ends were 9 bases for V and 1 base for J; bases not matched to a gene: 5. There are 14 residues in the CDR3. The CDR3 is CASGQGHSGNTIYF. The DNA of the CDR3 is TGTGCCAGCGGACAGGGACATTCTGGAAACACCATATATTTT. Full variable domain (missing parts from reference TRBV19 and TRBJ1-3): DGGITQSPKYLFRKEGQNVTLSCEQNLNHDAMYWYRQDPGQGLRLIYYSQIVNDFQKGDIAEGYSVSREKKESFPLTVTSAQKNPTAFYLCASGQGHSGNTIYFGEGSWLTVV.

This chain connects TRBV15 to TRBJ2-3; a possible D gene is TRBD1 (6 bases). CDR1 is LNHNV, CDR2 YYDKDF, per germline (reference sequence). Trimming left V 5 bases short and J 3 bases short, with 15 bases between. The CDR3 runs to 15 residues. The CDR3 DNA follows: TGTGCCACCAGCCTAGGCCAGGGGCGAACAGATACGCAGTATTTT. Its translation is CATSLGQGRTDTQYF.

This chain joins TRBV16 and TRBJ2-1; the D gene is possibly TRBD1 (5 bases). The germline CDR1 and CDR2 sequences are KGHSY and FQNENV. The CDR3 extends over 14 amino acids. The V end lost 4 bases, the J end lost 3 bases, and 10 bases lay between the germline ends. The CDR3 DNA reads as TGTGCCAGCAGCCCTGCTGACAGCTACAATGAGCAGTTCTTC. Translated, it gives CASSPADSYNEQFF.

The chain employs TRBV11-2 and TRBJ1-4; D ambiguous. The V and J ends lost 3 bases and 8 bases respectively, with 10 bases between them. The length of the CDR3 is 13 residues. In germline, CDR1 is SGHAT, CDR2 FQNNGV. The CDR3 reads CASSLTGSEKLFF. The CDR3 nucleotides are TGTGCCAGCAGCTTGACTGGTTCGGAAAAACTGTTTTTT.

The gene calls are TRBV5-1 and TRBJ2-7; TRBD1 might be the D (6 bases). The CDR3 consists of 16 residues. V lost 2 bases, J lost 6 bases, and 21 bases lay in between. CDR1 and CDR2 (germline): SGHRS, YFSETQ. This CDR3 reads CASSLPPGTRDGEQYF. In DNA, the CDR3 is TGCGCCAGCAGCTTACCACCCGGGACAAGAGACGGCGAGCAGTACTTC.

This chain uses TRBV11-3 with TRBJ2-1; 8 positions match TRBD2. The J segment lost 7 bases and the V segment lost 5 bases, leaving 13 bases of the junction unmatched. The CDR3 has 16 amino acids. CDR1 and CDR2 from the germline V gene are SGHNT and YENEEA. CDR3 region: CASSRPKGTSLNEQFF. For the CDR3, the DNA is TGTGCCAGCAGCCGACCTAAAGGGACTAGTCTAAATGAGCAGTTCTTC. Together with reference TRBV11-3 and TRBJ2-1, the CDR3 gives the full variable domain: EAGVVQSPRYKIIEKKQPVAFWCNPISGHNTLYWYLQNLGQGPELLIRYENEEAVDDSQLPKDRFSAERLKGVDSTLKIQPAELGDSAVYLCASSRPKGTSLNEQFFGPGTRLTVL.

This sequence joins TRBV7-9 and TRBJ2-2, with unresolved D. The CDR3 is 14 residues long. The germline V gene has CDR1 SEHNR and CDR2 FQNEAQ (reference sequence). V was trimmed by 7 bases and J by 0 bases, leaving 9 bases between them. CDR3 region: CASTPTANTGELFF. CDR3 DNA sequence: TGTGCCAGCACCCCCACGGCGAACACCGGGGAGCTGTTTTTT.

This rearrangement joins TRBV24-1 to TRBJ1-5, with D tentatively TRBD1 (5 bases). Per germline, CDR1 KGHDR and CDR2 SFDVKD. V was clipped by 7 bases and J by 3 bases, with 12 bases between them. The CDR3 spans 14 residues. In nucleotides, the CDR3 is TGTGCCACCAGGCAATCGGGACTCAATCAGCCCCAGCATTTT. It specifies CATRQSGLNQPQHF.

The chain joins TRBV24-1 to TRBJ2-5; D is perhaps TRBD1 (7 bases). The V end was cut by 3 bases, the J end by 5 bases, with 21 bases between. This CDR3 is built from 17 residues. Germline CDR1 and CDR2: KGHDR and SFDVKD. DNA for the CDR3: TGTGCCACCAGTGATCCGGGGACAGAAATGGGGAGGGAGACCCAGTACTTC. This codes for CATSDPGTEMGRETQYF.

This clone was recorded only once. The V and J genes are TRBV2 and TRBJ2-7; 9 nucleotides match TRBD1. The junction had 9 bases not matched to a gene; V was cut back by 6 bases and J by 6 bases. Germline values: CDR1 SNHLY, CDR2 FYNNEI. CDR3 size: 14 residues. DNA for the CDR3: TGTGCCAGCAGCGCCGGGACAGGGTCCCGCGAGCAGTACTTC. Protein: CASSAGTGSREQYF.

The rearrangement uses TRBV7-6 and TRBJ1-5; TRBD1 is a possible D gene (5 bases). The germline V gene has CDR1 SGHVS and CDR2 FNYEAQ. V shed 1 base and J shed 0 bases, with 7 bases lying between them. This CDR3 region has 15 residues. This CDR3 reads CASSLGGSSNQPQHF. CDR3 nucleotide sequence: TGTGCCAGCAGCTTAGGGGGCTCTAGCAATCAGCCCCAGCATTTT.

This clone has just a few counts. The V call is TRBV6-2 or TRBV6-3, the J call TRBJ1-5, with 7 bases fitting TRBD1. The ends lost 6 bases at V and 0 bases at J; junction bases unmatched: 8. CDR1 MNHEY and CDR2 SVGEGT come from the germline V gene. The CDR3 is made up of 16 amino acids. The CDR3, as DNA: TGTGCCAGCAGCGGGACGGACAGGTATAGCAATCAGCCCCAGCATTTT. Translated, it gives CASSGTDRYSNQPQHF.

The V gene is TRBV25-1, the J gene TRBJ1-2, with a possible D match to TRBD1 (6 bases). Between the trimmed V and J ends, which lost 6 bases and 4 bases, there was a span of 18 bases. Germline V gives CDR1 MGHDK, CDR2 SYGVNS. This CDR3 is 15 amino acids long. The DNA of the CDR3 is TGTGCCAGCAGCGCGGGGGCAGCCGGGGGCTATGGCTACACCTTC. It translates to CASSAGAAGGYGYTF.

The chain recombines TRBV30 with TRBJ1-5; the match to TRBD1 covers 9 bases. CDR1 GTSNPN and CDR2 SVGIG come from the germline V gene (reference sequence). V was clipped by 0 bases and J by 6 bases; unmatched bases: 6. CDR3 length equals 15 residues. The CDR3 loop reads CAWSVSSGQGQPQHF. The CDR3 DNA reads TGTGCCTGGAGTGTTTCCTCGGGACAGGGTCAGCCCCAGCATTTT.

The chain employs TRBV21-1 and TRBJ1-6. TRBV21-1 constitutes a pseudogene. There are 18 residues in the CDR3. The CDR3 DNA reads as TGTGCCAGCAGGCCCTTGAAGGAGGCTATGGAGTATAATTCACCCCTCCACTTT. It translates to CASRPLKEAMEYNSPLHF.

This chain joins TRBV10-1 and TRBJ2-2; D might be TRBD2 (5 bases). Germline lookup yields CDR1 WNHNN and CDR2 SYGVQD (reference sequence). Between the trimmed V and J ends, which lost 0 bases and 7 bases, there was a span of 9 bases. The CDR3 has 14 residues. The CDR3: CASSESNGVGELFF. As DNA, the CDR3 is TGCGCCAGCAGTGAGTCTAACGGGGTCGGGGAGCTGTTTTTT.

For the CDR3, the DNA is TGTGCCAGCAGTTTATCCAGGGGGTTTGGAAACACCATATATTTT. It encodes CASSLSRGFGNTIYF. This rearrangement joins TRBV27 to TRBJ1-3; 7 nucleotides match TRBD1. The CDR3 has 15 amino acids. Germline V gives CDR1 MNHEY, CDR2 SMNVEV (reference sequence). Trimming took 0 bases from V and 3 from J; bases not matched to a gene: 2.

This rearrangement joins TRBV12-3 or TRBV12-4 to TRBJ2-5; D remains unclear. V dropped 5 bases and J dropped 1 base, with 8 bases sitting between them. The CDR3 has 13 residues. The CDR3 protein is CASSPTVQETQYF. As DNA, the CDR3 is TGTGCCAGCAGTCCCACGGTCCAAGAGACCCAGTACTTC.

J is TRBJ2-1 and V is TRBV15; tentatively, D is TRBD2 (5 bases). The CDR3 extends over 16 amino acids. V lost 7 bases and J lost 1, with 17 bases in between. Germline V lookup: CDR1 LNHNV, CDR2 YYDKDF (reference sequence). CDR3 DNA: TGTGCCACCAAAGGAGGAAGGGCTGATTCCTACAATGAGCAGTTCTTC. As protein: CATKGGRADSYNEQFF.

The chain links TRBV18 to TRBJ1-1, with a tentative D call TRBD1 (5 bases). Trimming pared 3 bases from V and 2 bases from J, leaving 13 bases between. The germline V gene has CDR1 KGHSH and CDR2 LQKENI. This CDR3 contains 15 residues. This CDR3 is CASSPGAGGNTEAFF. CDR3 nucleotides: TGTGCCAGCTCACCGGGCGCGGGGGGAAACACTGAAGCTTTCTTT. The full variable domain, completed using reference TRBV18 and TRBJ1-1, is NAGVMQNPRHLVRRRGQEARLRCSPMKGHSHVYWYRQLPEEGLKFMVYLQKENIIDESGMPKERFSAEFPKEGPSILRIQQVVRGDSAAYFCASSPGAGGNTEAFFGQGTRLTVV.

The sample holds a few counts of this clone. The chain combines TRBV30 with TRBJ1-4, with 12 positions matching TRBD1. The CDR3 spans 16 residues. After removal of 2 bases from V and 6 bases from J, the junction contained 7 bases not matched to a gene. Germline loops: CDR1 GTSNPN, CDR2 SVGIG (reference sequence). The CDR3 loop is CAWSPGTGGADEKLFF. The DNA of the CDR3 is TGTGCCTGGAGTCCCGGGACAGGGGGCGCAGATGAAAAACTGTTTTTT.